The 23 T cell receptor beta chains presented below share a single source sample, sequenced in a study of cytomegalovirus exposure and HLA in healthy donors. The study ran its PCR with 60 Vbeta and 13 Jbeta primers. TCRdb's table, derived via immunoSEQ multiplex PCR, lists solely in-frame clones and lacks some. The sample lists approximately 70,000 clones, 65% to 75% seen once, with 6% to 9.5% in the top ten. The sample was PBMCs. These receptors all stem from a man aged 40-55 years in good health and CMV-seropositive.

This clone has just a few counts. The genes are TRBV11-3 and TRBJ2-1; D possibly corresponds to TRBD2 (5 bases). Germline V gene lookup returns CDR1 SGHNT and CDR2 YENEEA. The CDR3 is made up of 14 amino acids. The V and J ends lost 5 bases and 1 base respectively, with 9 bases between them. DNA of the CDR3: TGTGCCAGCAGCCTTAGCGATTCCTACAATGAGCAGTTCTTC. Encoded protein: CASSLSDSYNEQFF.

This chain connects TRBV5-6 to TRBJ1-2; D might be TRBD1 (6 bases). This CDR3 is built from 15 residues. From germline, CDR1 is SGHDT and CDR2 YYEEEE. The V gene lost 4 bases and the J gene lost 4 bases, with 17 bases spanning the gap. For the CDR3, the DNA is TGTGCCAGCAGCCCGGGGGGGGCCTCTCCCTATGGCTACACCTTC. This translates into CASSPGGASPYGYTF.

This chain uses TRBV6-5 with TRBJ2-1; 8 nucleotides align to TRBD2. Germline CDR1 reads MNHEY; CDR2 reads SVGAGI. V was pared by 4 bases and J by 2 bases, with 7 bases of the junction left unmatched. The CDR3 runs to 16 residues. CDR3 in DNA: TGTGCCAGCAGTTCGATAGCGGGACGGACCTACAATGAGCAGTTCTTC. Translated: CASSSIAGRTYNEQFF.

The chain joins TRBV14 to TRBJ2-7, with D possibly matching TRBD2 (6 bases). The length of the CDR3 is 14 residues. V lost 0 bases and J lost 7, with 13 bases in between. The germline V gene has CDR1 SGHDN and CDR2 FVKESK. CDR3 amino acids: CASSQETRVGEQYF. The DNA of the CDR3 is TGTGCCAGCAGCCAAGAGACTAGAGTAGGTGAGCAGTACTTC.

J is TRBJ1-2 and V is TRBV5-6; tentatively, D is TRBD1 (5 bases). Germline CDR1 reads SGHDT; CDR2 reads YYEEEE. This CDR3 has 15 amino acids. V shed 4 bases and J shed 3 bases, with 16 bases lying between them. CDR3 DNA: TGTGCCAGCAGCCCTGGGGCCCTAAATGACTATGGCTACACCTTC. Its protein is CASSPGALNDYGYTF.

This chain joins TRBV5-4 and TRBJ2-3; 9 nucleotides align to TRBD1. The CDR3 has 15 residues. Germline loops: CDR1 SGHNT, CDR2 YYREEE (reference sequence). J lost 3 bases, V lost 4 bases, and 6 bases had no gene match. The chain's CDR3 is CASSQQGAGTDTQYF. Written as DNA, the CDR3 is TGTGCCAGCAGCCAACAGGGGGCAGGTACAGATACGCAGTATTTT. Together with reference TRBV5-4 and TRBJ2-3, the CDR3 gives the full variable domain: ETGVTQSPTHLIKTRGQQVTLRCSSQSGHNTVSWYQQALGQGPQFIFQYYREEENGRGNFPPRFSGLQFPNYSSELNVNALELDDSALYLCASSQQGAGTDTQYFGPGTRLTVL.

The rearrangement uses TRBV6-1 and TRBJ2-7; no definite D call. The CDR3 has 13 residues. In germline, CDR1 is MNHNS, CDR2 SASEGT. Deletions cut 0 bases from V and 3 bases from J, with 6 bases between. CDR3 sequence: CASSEAFNYEQYF. As DNA, the CDR3 is TGTGCCAGCAGTGAAGCTTTCAACTACGAGCAGTACTTC.

The V call is TRBV15, the J call TRBJ1-1; D is ambiguous. Trimming took 7 bases from V and 5 from J, leaving 14 bases between them. This CDR3 is built from 13 residues. Germline CDR1 reads LNHNV; CDR2 reads YYDKDF (reference sequence). The CDR3 is CATTFTRGTEAFF. CDR3 DNA: TGTGCCACCACTTTCACCCGAGGGACTGAAGCTTTCTTT.

This sequence joins TRBV9 and TRBJ2-3; 8 positions match TRBD1. This CDR3 has 15 residues. From germline, CDR1 is SGDLS and CDR2 YYNGEE. The trim removed 2 bases at V and 0 bases at J, leaving 2 bases unmatched. The DNA of the CDR3 is TGTGCCAGCAGCGTCAGGGGGCTAAGCACAGATACGCAGTATTTT. Translated, it gives CASSVRGLSTDTQYF.

This clone came up a few times. The chain couples TRBV6-1 to TRBJ1-5, with 11 bases matching TRBD1. In germline, CDR1 is MNHNS, CDR2 SASEGT. J lost 7 bases, V lost 6 bases, and 8 bases had no gene match. The CDR3 consists of 15 residues. CDR3 nucleotide sequence: TGTGCCAGCAGCCCCGGGACAGGGGGTTACCAGCCCCAGCATTTT. Its translation: CASSPGTGGYQPQHF.

The chain recombines TRBV27 with TRBJ2-1; TRBD2 matches at 12 bases. Unmatched junction bases numbered 6, after V lost 4 bases and J lost 5 bases. Germline V lookup: CDR1 MNHEY, CDR2 SMNVEV (reference sequence). The CDR3 contains 16 residues. The CDR3 nucleotides are TGTGCCAGCAGTTCCCCTAGCGGGAGGGCCAACAATGAGCAGTTCTTC. Translation: CASSSPSGRANNEQFF.

This chain links TRBV2 with TRBJ2-5, with D perhaps matching TRBD2 (6 bases). CDR3 length: 13 residues. V was shortened by 10 bases and J by 4 bases, with 16 bases between the two germline ends. The germline V gene encodes CDR1 SNHLY and CDR2 FYNNEI. The CDR3: CATRETRRETQYF. In DNA form, the CDR3 reads TGTGCCACGCGGGAAACCCGGCGAGAGACCCAGTACTTC.

The rearrangement links TRBV12-5 to TRBJ2-1; D is undetermined. The V gene lost 7 bases and the J gene lost 7 bases, with 11 bases spanning the gap. The CDR3 covers 12 residues. Per the germline V gene, CDR1 is LGHNT and CDR2 is FRNRAP. This CDR3 reads CASAQNSNEQFF. The CDR3 nucleotides read TGTGCTAGTGCCCAAAACTCGAATGAGCAGTTCTTC.

V and J are TRBV5-1 and TRBJ2-1; D is possibly TRBD1 (6 bases). Germline CDR1 and CDR2: SGHRS and YFSETQ. CDR3 length equals 16 residues. V was pared by 4 bases and J by 2 bases, with 16 bases between. CDR3 nucleotides: TGCGCCAGCAGCAAAACCGGGACAAGGGCCTACAATGAGCAGTTCTTC. Residues: CASSKTGTRAYNEQFF.

There are a few counts of this clone. V usage is TRBV15 and J usage is TRBJ1-1, with D perhaps TRBD1 (6 bases). V dropped 5 bases and J dropped 5 bases, with 18 bases sitting between them. CDR1 and CDR2 from the germline V gene are LNHNV and YYDKDF (reference sequence). This CDR3 has 15 amino acids. CDR3 nucleotides: TGTGCCACCAGCGCAAACCGGGGGGGGCGTACTGAAGCTTTCTTT. It is translated as CATSANRGGRTEAFF.

The rearrangement links TRBV2 to TRBJ2-7, with 7 bases that match TRBD1. The V segment lost 2 bases and the J segment 9 bases; nucleotides outside the gene matches: 4. The V gene's germline CDR1 is SNHLY and CDR2 FYNNEI. The CDR3 extends over 12 amino acids. CDR3 nucleotides: TGTGCCAGCAGTGAACCTGGGACAGTGCAGTACTTC. As protein: CASSEPGTVQYF.

This clone was recorded a few times. The chain couples TRBV28 to TRBJ2-3; 8 bases match TRBD2. The germline gives CDR1 MDHEN, CDR2 SYDVKM. After removal of 3 bases from V and 4 bases from J, the junction contained 12 bases not matched to a gene. CDR3 length equals 17 residues. CDR3 DNA: TGTGCCAGCAGTTTGGCAGGTAGCGGGGAGGATCCAGATACGCAGTATTTT. It yields the protein CASSLAGSGEDPDTQYF. The full variable domain, with the rest looked up from reference TRBV28 and TRBJ2-3, is DVKVTQSSRYLVKRTGEKVFLECVQDMDHENMFWYRQDPGLGLRLIYFSYDVKMKEKGDIPEGYSVSREKKERFSLILESASTNQTSMYLCASSLAGSGEDPDTQYFGPGTRLTVL.

V and J are TRBV4-1 and TRBJ2-6, with 8 bases matching TRBD1. Germline loops: CDR1 MGHRA, CDR2 YSYEKL. This CDR3 has 16 amino acids. V gave up 2 bases and J gave up 2 bases; unmatched junction bases: 2. CDR3 coding DNA: TGCGCCAGCAGCCAACAGGGGGCTGCTGGGGCCAACGTCCTGACTTTC. The encoded protein is CASSQQGAAGANVLTF.

In its sample, this clone was seen a few times. The V gene is TRBV2, the J gene TRBJ1-1; D may be TRBD1 (6 bases). Trimming cost V 6 bases and J 10 bases, with 18 bases left between them. The CDR3 length is 13 residues. The germline V gene has CDR1 SNHLY and CDR2 FYNNEI. CDR3: CASRADSQGRAFF. CDR3 bases: TGTGCCAGCAGGGCGGACAGCCAGGGGAGAGCTTTCTTT.

For this clone: Its ends do not fully match the called genes, so a read error is possible. The chain employs TRBV5-6 and TRBJ1-3, with D possibly matching TRBD1 (6 bases). Germline assignment: CDR1 SGHDT and CDR2 YYEEEE. CDR3 length: 14 residues. The CDR3 DNA sequence: TGTGCCAGCAGTGATCCTACAGGGACGAAAGGCAAAAACTTT. Amino acids: CASSDPTGTKGKNF.

The rearrangement joins TRBV4-2 to TRBJ2-1; 8 bases align to TRBD2. This CDR3 contains 16 residues. V trimming: 0 bases; J trimming: 8 bases; junction bases outside the gene matches: 9. CDR1 is LGHNA and CDR2 is YNFKEQ in the germline V gene. CDR3 sequence: CASSQDWAGGRDEQFF. The DNA for the CDR3 is TGTGCCAGCAGCCAAGATTGGGCGGGAGGCAGGGATGAGCAGTTCTTC.

The gene calls are TRBV6-1 and TRBJ2-7, with TRBD1 matching 8 bases. The V segment lost 6 bases and the J segment 5 bases; nucleotides outside the gene matches: 6. Germline assignment: CDR1 MNHNS and CDR2 SASEGT. The CDR3 extends over 13 amino acids. CDR3 in amino acids: CASSLDRGHEQYF. The DNA of the CDR3 is TGTGCCAGCAGCCTTGACAGGGGCCACGAGCAGTACTTC.

V and J are TRBV18 and TRBJ1-1, with a possible D match to TRBD1 (6 bases). V was shortened by 6 bases and J by 2 bases, with 16 bases between the two germline ends. This CDR3 is built from 15 residues. Germline V gene sequence: CDR1 KGHSH, CDR2 LQKENI. In DNA form, the CDR3 reads TGTGCCAGCTCCACCATTCAGGGGATAAACACTGAAGCTTTCTTT. It is translated as CASSTIQGINTEAFF. Supplemented by reference TRBV18 and TRBJ1-1, the full variable domain reads NAGVMQNPRHLVRRRGQEARLRCSPMKGHSHVYWYRQLPEEGLKFMVYLQKENIIDESGMPKERFSAEFPKEGPSILRIQQVVRGDSAAYFCASSTIQGINTEAFFGQGTRLTVV.